This is a list of T cell receptor beta chains from one sample in a study of blood T cell repertoires in COVID-19. Profiled with immunoSEQ multiplex PCR; TCRdb holds only in-frame clones, not every one. The profile shows 200,000 to 250,000 clones, about nine tenths of them singletons. Sequencing was done on a sample of peripheral blood. The receptors come from a man between 60 and 75 years old who had recovered from COVID-19. The CDR3 runs from the conserved cysteine through the conserved F or W. The D gene is left open where the match is weak. Clone size is not always given. Where it is, it says once, few, many or a class for expanded clones.

v_call	j_call	d_call	clone_size	cdr3_aa	cdr3_nt
TRBV6-6	TRBJ2-5	-	-	CASSPRGRGSLQETQYF	TGTGCCAGCAGTCCACGAGGTCGTGGTAGCCTACAAGAGACCCAGTACTTC
TRBV4-1	TRBJ2-5	-	once	CASSQIYQETQYF	TGCGCCAGCAGCCAAATATACCAAGAGACCCAGTACTTC
TRBV19	TRBJ1-1	-	once	CASSIDPFRPGRRTEAFF	TGTGCCAGTAGTATAGATCCCTTCCGACCTGGGAGGAGAACTGAAGCTTTCTTT
TRBV19	TRBJ1-2	TRBD1	-	CASRRTGGSYGYTF	TGTGCCAGTAGGAGGACAGGGGGAAGTTATGGCTACACCTTC
TRBV25-1	TRBJ1-4	-	few	CASSDGRGTEKLFF	TGTGCCAGCAGTGACGGCAGGGGAACAGAAAAACTGTTTTTT
TRBV3-1/TRBV3-2	TRBJ2-7	TRBD2	-	CASSQRLAGGNEQYF	TGTGCCAGCAGCCAACGACTAGCGGGGGGCAACGAGCAGTACTTC
TRBV9	TRBJ2-5	TRBD2	-	CASSVGRTSGRYQETQYF	TGTGCCAGCAGCGTAGGTAGGACTAGCGGTCGGTACCAAGAGACCCAGTACTTC
TRBV27	TRBJ2-2	-	-	CASSLPTSGELFF	TGTGCCAGCAGTTTACCGACTAGCGGGGAGCTGTTTTTT
TRBV4-3	TRBJ1-2	-	-	CASSRGRDLRYGYTF	TGCGCCAGCAGCCGCGGCAGGGATCTGCGATATGGCTACACCTTC
TRBV24-1	TRBJ2-1	TRBD2	-	CATSDLGLASNEQFF	TGTGCCACCAGTGATTTAGGACTAGCATCGAATGAGCAGTTCTTC
TRBV3-1/TRBV3-2	TRBJ1-1	TRBD1	-	CASSQDRVAFF	TGTGCCAGCAGCCAGGACAGGGTGGCTTTCTTT
TRBV5-1	TRBJ2-3	TRBD1	-	CASSFQTGGSSTDTQYF	TGCGCCAGCAGCTTCCAGACAGGGGGCTCTAGCACAGATACGCAGTATTTT
TRBV12-5	TRBJ1-2	TRBD1	-	CASGPPRTGEDGYTF	TGTGCTAGTGGCCCCCCCCGGACAGGGGAGGATGGCTACACCTTC
TRBV5-1	TRBJ2-7	TRBD1	-	CASSWADRGIYEQYF	TGCGCCAGCAGCTGGGCGGACAGGGGCATCTACGAGCAGTACTTC
TRBV28	TRBJ2-2	-	-	CASSSPSVDGELFF	TGTGCCAGCAGTTCCCCTAGCGTGGACGGGGAGCTGTTTTTT
TRBV18	TRBJ2-2	TRBD2	once	CASSPRLAGGELFF	TGTGCCAGCTCACCAAGGCTAGCGGGAGGGGAGCTGTTTTTT
TRBV9	TRBJ1-2	TRBD1	-	CASSVGQGHNYGYTF	TGTGCCAGCAGCGTGGGACAGGGACATAACTATGGCTACACCTTC
TRBV7-8	TRBJ2-1	TRBD2	-	CASNQNAGDRGEQFF	TGTGCCAGCAACCAAAACGCGGGGGACCGAGGTGAGCAGTTCTTC
TRBV7-8	TRBJ1-1	-	-	CASSLSRGEFTEAFF	TGTGCCAGCAGCTTATCACGGGGGGAGTTCACTGAAGCTTTCTTT
TRBV11-2	TRBJ1-4	-	-	CASSLVGGRNEKLFF	TGTGCCAGCAGCTTAGTCGGGGGGAGAAATGAAAAACTGTTTTTT
TRBV18	TRBJ1-1	TRBD1	-	CASSPQAGGRGTEAFF	TGTGCCAGCTCACCACAGGCAGGGGGCCGAGGGACTGAAGCTTTCTTT
TRBV30	TRBJ1-6	-	-	CAWSFDRNNSPLHF	TGTGCCTGGAGTTTCGACAGGAATAATTCACCCCTCCACTTT
TRBV18	TRBJ2-5	TRBD1	-	CASSRQQGWQETQYF	TGTGCCAGCTCGCGACAACAGGGGTGGCAAGAGACCCAGTACTTC
TRBV5-1	TRBJ1-2	-	-	CASSHGQLNYGYTF	TGCGCCAGCAGCCACGGACAGCTGAACTATGGCTACACCTTC
TRBV19	TRBJ2-4	-	-	CASSINRDANIQYF	TGTGCCAGTAGTATAAACAGGGATGCAAACATTCAGTACTTC
TRBV7-2	TRBJ2-3	TRBD2	-	CASSLRWGLAGGGTDTQYF	TGTGCCAGCAGCCTGAGGTGGGGACTAGCGGGAGGGGGCACAGATACGCAGTATTTT
TRBV5-8	TRBJ2-7	-	-	CASSPLAPPGEQYF	TGTGCCAGCAGCCCACTAGCACCCCCGGGAGAGCAGTACTTC
TRBV7-3	TRBJ2-2	-	-	CASSSQTNTGELFF	TGTGCCAGCAGCTCCCAGACGAACACCGGGGAGCTGTTTTTT
TRBV5-1	TRBJ1-6	-	-	CASSLQGNSPLHF	TGCGCCAGCAGCTTGCAGGGAAATTCACCCCTCCACTTT
TRBV7-3	TRBJ2-1	TRBD2	-	CASRPGTSGDNEQFF	TGTGCCAGCAGGCCCGGGACTAGCGGAGACAATGAGCAGTTCTTC
TRBV5-1	TRBJ1-6	TRBD1	-	CASSLGQGAVGNSPLHF	TGCGCCAGCAGCTTGGGACAGGGGGCTGTGGGTAATTCACCCCTCCACTTT
TRBV7-2	TRBJ2-5	-	-	CASSLVGGQETQYF	TGTGCCAGCAGCTTAGTGGGGGGCCAAGAGACCCAGTACTTC